The sequence of this T cell receptor beta chain was determined in a study of molecular identifiers for immune sequencing clone quantification. CDR1 SNHLY and CDR2 FYNNEI come from the germline V gene. CDR3 length: 15 amino acids. V lost 4 bases, J lost 4 bases, and 11 bases lay in between. This clonotype has a count of ten or more. TCRdb redid the calling of the PCR reads with MiXCR, one entry per CDR3 protein. The table records just under 650,000 distinct CDR3 sequences, approximately 20% of them present only once. The sample consisted of naive CD8+ T cells from blood, with Jurkat cell RNA spiked in. Regarding subset: FACS-sorted CD8+CD4-CCR7+CD45RA+ naive T cells. This sequence joins TRBV2 and TRBJ2-6; D is possibly TRBD1 (5 bases). The receptor's source is a human donor in good health. Some libraries in this study had Jurkat cell RNA spiked in. This CDR3 is CASSGRASGANVLTF. In nucleotides, the CDR3 is TGTGCCAGCAGTGGCAGGGCCTCAGGGGCCAACGTCCTGACTTTC.